This T cell receptor beta chain was sequenced in a study of cytomegalovirus exposure and HLA in healthy donors. Study overall: Unique TCRs numbering approximately 81 million, obtained from HLA-typed donors, made up an early data release.

Germline V gene data show CDR1 as SGHRS and CDR2 as YFSETQ. V was clipped by 4 bases and J by 4 bases; unmatched bases: 8. CDR3 size: 17 residues. The PCR was carried out with 60 Vbeta primers and 13 Jbeta primers. The data were produced by immunoSEQ multiplex PCR, yet TCRdb's version contains in-frame clones alone and is incomplete. The sample comprises approximately 130,000 clones, about 85% of which are singletons, and about 6.7% rests with the top ten. Comments on this clone: Its target is not known.

Findings of the study overall: Presence/absence analyses treated sequencing depth as roughly uniform across donors. Upon later analysis, HLA-associated TCR beta chains proved more clonally expanded than other, equally common chains.

The receptor was isolated from a woman in her 30s in good health and CMV-seropositive. The specimen sequenced was PBMCs. The rearrangement links TRBV5-1 to TRBJ2-3; 14 bases align to TRBD2. The CDR3 region is CASSVGGTSGRADTQYF. DNA for the CDR3: TGCGCCAGCAGCGTCGGGGGGACTAGCGGGAGAGCAGATACGCAGTATTTT. Combining the CDR3 with reference TRBV5-1 and TRBJ2-3 gives the whole variable domain KAGVTQTPRYLIKTRGQQVTLSCSPISGHRSVSWYQQTPGQGLQFLFEYFSETQRNKGNFPGRFSGRQFSNSRSEMNVSTLELGDSALYLCASSVGGTSGRADTQYFGPGTRLTVL.